This TCR beta chain was recovered during a study of tumor-infiltrating lymphocytes in primary liver carcinoma (dated by TCRdb to about 2017). Regarding the study in general: Of the five patients (three men and two women, aged 30 to 69 years), four had hepatocellular carcinoma and one had combined HCC and intrahepatic cholangiocarcinoma. The five patients had tumors staged T1-T3 N0M0, with maximum diameters ranging from about 4.2 to 10 cm. Each sample produced roughly 3.65 to 7.13 million productive TCRbeta reads, and read depth showed no significant difference between tissue types. The study combined TCRbeta repertoire sequencing, expression microarrays and whole-exome sequencing across five regions of each liver tumor, with adjacent normal tissue and blood. A total of some 35 specimens from 5 patients went through TCRbeta repertoire sequencing, namely 25 tumor regions, 5 adjacent noncancerous liver tissues and 5 peripheral blood samples. To link TCRbeta repertoire diversity with the local molecular phenotype, the approximately 24 tumor region samples were profiled using Agilent mRNA microarrays. Repertoires from technical replicates were highly reproducible, with mean shared-clone rates approximately 0.92 and correlation coefficients above 0.95.

Total RNA and DNA were co-extracted without cell sorting from roughly 20-30 mg of bulk tissue using the AllPrep DNA/RNA mini kit. Roughly 5 patients with histopathologically diagnosed primary liver carcinoma underwent surgical resection in China between late 2015 and 2016. At the time of sampling, the patients were treatment-naive and had chronic HBV infection. Five spatially separated regions were sampled from each tumor: the superior, inferior, left-lateral and right-lateral poles, plus the tumor centre. Histological examination found more than 75% viable tumor cells in every tumor sample. Pieces of fresh tumor and adjacent tissue were cut in half, with one half kept in RNAlater at -80 degrees C and the other half sent for histology. A constant-region primer and ProtoScript II reverse transcriptase were used to reverse-transcribe TCRbeta-specific cDNA from approximately 500 ng total RNA. Three nested multiplex PCR rounds, following a slightly modified ARM-PCR procedure, were used to build the TCRbeta libraries. Each of the first two PCR rounds ran for about 10 cycles using multiplex TRBV1-TRBV30 forward primers together with a Cbeta reverse primer. Sample barcodes and Illumina adapters were attached in a final 25-cycle PCR using Deep VentR polymerase. Before sequencing, amplicons of 200-500 bp were gel-purified using a QIAquick gel extraction kit. An Illumina HiSeq 2500 was used to sequence the TCRbeta amplicons with 250-bp paired-end reads. The published analysis was carried out like this. To recover full CDR3 sequences, reads were quality-trimmed using Trimmomatic v0.33 and paired reads were then merged using FLASH v1.2.11. V, D and J germline segments were assigned to the rearranged TCRbeta sequences by MiGEC v1.2.1b. Clonotype statistics and Shannon-Wiener diversity indices were calculated with VDJtools v1.0.0. Except for diversity analysis, only each sample's 250 most abundant clonotypes were used in subsequent analyses to reduce sampling bias. TCRdb trimmed the raw reads at Q25, called clones with MiXCR and kept productive beta chains. Records with the same CDR3 protein are collapsed into one entry carrying the most frequent genes and DNA. TCRdb's processing, not the authors' own work, is the source of the V and J calls. This sample gives about 64,000 distinct CDR3 sequences in total; roughly two thirds of them show up just once. The top ten clones comprise roughly two fifths of the sample.

The CDR3 sequence holds 17 residues, the cysteine and phenylalanine included. Only CDR3 DNA remains: 51 bases, in frame from the first base. After removal of 7 bases from V and 3 bases from J, the junction retains 15 bases not matched to a gene. CDR1 and CDR2, looked up from the germline V gene, are SGHNT and YENEEA. Overall results and qualifications from the work: Only about 8-25% of top clones were found in all five regions of a tumor, suggesting spatial heterogeneity of tumor-infiltrating T cells. Since the samples were bulk and unsorted, there was no way to compare CD4+ and CD8+ T cell repertoires. Compared with blood, tumors had a significantly larger share of the repertoire taken up by the top 250 clones (p = 0.039). Only a few patients were included in the study, and the authors note that the findings should be validated in a larger study. Only the TCR beta chain was sequenced, so true repertoire diversity is likely underestimated because unpaired alpha chains were not captured. Repertoire overlap was higher between tumor regions (mean around 36%) than tumor-adjacent (approximately 17%) or tumor-blood (approximately 14%) pairs, consistent with antigen-driven expansion.

Points on this clonotype: Its cognate antigen has yet to be identified. The record has no base qualities; no much larger clone is one base away.

The chain is encoded by TRBV11-3 joined to TRBJ2-1, and 7 bases in between align with TRBD2. Sequenced sample: liver tumor tissue from sampling region 4. The label giving this sample's cell subset or site can be read as: tumor region T4, right-lateral pole. The receptor's source is a man in his forties or fifties with primary liver carcinoma and hepatitis B virus infection. The nucleotide sequence is given as TGTGCCAGCAACTTGGGCCATACTAGCGCCTTCTACAATGAGCAGTTCTTC. Its amino acids are CASNLGHTSAFYNEQFF.